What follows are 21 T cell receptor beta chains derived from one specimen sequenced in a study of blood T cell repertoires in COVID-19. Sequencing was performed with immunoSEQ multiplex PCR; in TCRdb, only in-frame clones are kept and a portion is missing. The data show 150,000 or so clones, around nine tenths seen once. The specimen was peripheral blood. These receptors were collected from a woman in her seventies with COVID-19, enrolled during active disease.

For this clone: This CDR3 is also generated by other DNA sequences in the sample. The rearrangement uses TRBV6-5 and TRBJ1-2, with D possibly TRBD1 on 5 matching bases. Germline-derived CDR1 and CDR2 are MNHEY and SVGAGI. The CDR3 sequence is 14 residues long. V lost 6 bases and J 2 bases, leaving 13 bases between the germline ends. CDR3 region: CASRGEGVNYGYTF. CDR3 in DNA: TGTGCCAGCAGGGGGGAGGGAGTGAACTATGGCTACACCTTC.

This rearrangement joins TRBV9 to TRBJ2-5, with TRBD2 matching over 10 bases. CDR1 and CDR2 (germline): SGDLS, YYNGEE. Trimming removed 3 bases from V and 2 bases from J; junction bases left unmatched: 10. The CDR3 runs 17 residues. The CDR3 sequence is CASSASIAGGLQETQYF. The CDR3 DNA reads TGTGCCAGCAGCGCCTCCATAGCGGGGGGACTACAAGAGACCCAGTACTTC.

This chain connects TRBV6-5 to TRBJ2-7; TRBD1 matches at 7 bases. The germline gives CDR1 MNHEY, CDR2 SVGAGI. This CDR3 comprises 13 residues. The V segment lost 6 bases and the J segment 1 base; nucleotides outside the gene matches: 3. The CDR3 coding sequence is TGTGCCAGCAGCCGGGACAGATCCTACGAGCAGTACTTC. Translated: CASSRDRSYEQYF.

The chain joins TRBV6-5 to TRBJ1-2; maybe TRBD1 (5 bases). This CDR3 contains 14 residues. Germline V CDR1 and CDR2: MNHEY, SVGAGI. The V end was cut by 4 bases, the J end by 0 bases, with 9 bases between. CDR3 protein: CASSSDTTNYGYTF. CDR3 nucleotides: TGTGCCAGCAGTTCGGACACTACTAACTATGGCTACACCTTC.

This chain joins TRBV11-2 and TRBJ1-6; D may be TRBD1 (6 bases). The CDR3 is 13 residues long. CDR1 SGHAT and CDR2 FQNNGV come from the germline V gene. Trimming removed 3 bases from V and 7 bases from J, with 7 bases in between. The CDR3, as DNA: TGTGCCAGCAGCTTCCAGGGGAATTCACCCCTCCACTTT. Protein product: CASSFQGNSPLHF.

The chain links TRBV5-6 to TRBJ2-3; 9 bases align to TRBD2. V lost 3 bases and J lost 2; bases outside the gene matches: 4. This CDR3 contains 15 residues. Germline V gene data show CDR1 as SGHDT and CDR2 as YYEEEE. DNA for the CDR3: TGTGCCAGCAGCTCTCTAGCGGGGTCCACAGATACGCAGTATTTT. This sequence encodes CASSSLAGSTDTQYF.

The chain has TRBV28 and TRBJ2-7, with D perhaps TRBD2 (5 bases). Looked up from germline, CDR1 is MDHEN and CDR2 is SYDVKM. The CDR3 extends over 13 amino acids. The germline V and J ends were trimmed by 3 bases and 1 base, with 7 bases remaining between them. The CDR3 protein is CASSFRGSYEQYF. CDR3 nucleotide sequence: TGTGCCAGCAGTTTCCGGGGTTCCTACGAGCAGTACTTC.

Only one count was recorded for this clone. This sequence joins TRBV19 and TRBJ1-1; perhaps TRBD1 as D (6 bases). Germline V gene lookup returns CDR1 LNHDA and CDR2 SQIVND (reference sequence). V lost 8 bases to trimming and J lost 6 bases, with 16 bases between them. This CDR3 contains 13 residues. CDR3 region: CASGIKQGSEAFF. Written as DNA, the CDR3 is TGTGCCAGTGGAATTAAACAGGGATCTGAAGCTTTCTTT.

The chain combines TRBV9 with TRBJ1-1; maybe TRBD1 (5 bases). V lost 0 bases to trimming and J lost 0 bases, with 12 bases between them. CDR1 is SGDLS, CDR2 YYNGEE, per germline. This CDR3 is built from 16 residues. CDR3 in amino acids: CASSVGVGAVNTEAFF. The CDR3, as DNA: TGTGCCAGCAGCGTAGGGGTTGGGGCCGTGAACACTGAAGCTTTCTTT.

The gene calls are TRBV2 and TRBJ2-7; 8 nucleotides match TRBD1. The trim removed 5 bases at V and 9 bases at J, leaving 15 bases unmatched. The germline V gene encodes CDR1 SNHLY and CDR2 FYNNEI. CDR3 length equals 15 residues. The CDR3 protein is CASSLNNPGGRGQYF. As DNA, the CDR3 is TGTGCCAGCAGTTTAAACAACCCAGGGGGCCGCGGGCAGTACTTC.

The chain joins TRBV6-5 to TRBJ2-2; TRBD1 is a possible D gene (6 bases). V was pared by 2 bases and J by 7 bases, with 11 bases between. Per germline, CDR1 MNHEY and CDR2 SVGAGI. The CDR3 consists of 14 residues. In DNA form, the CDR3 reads TGTGCCAGCAGTTACGCACAGGGTAACGGGGAGCTGTTTTTT. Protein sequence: CASSYAQGNGELFF.

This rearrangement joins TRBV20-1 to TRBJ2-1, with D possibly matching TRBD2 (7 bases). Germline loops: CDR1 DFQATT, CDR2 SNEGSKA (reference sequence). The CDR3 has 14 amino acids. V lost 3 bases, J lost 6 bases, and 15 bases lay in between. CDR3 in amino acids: CSASLAGAANEQFF. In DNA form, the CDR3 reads TGCAGTGCTAGTCTGGCGGGGGCGGCCAATGAGCAGTTCTTC.

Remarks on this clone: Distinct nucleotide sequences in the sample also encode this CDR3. The CDR3 nucleotides are TGCGCCAGCAGCTTGGCCGGGAATAGCAATCAGCCCCAGCATTTT. This translates into CASSLAGNSNQPQHF. The chain is built from TRBV5-1 and TRBJ1-5; D is undetermined. CDR1 and CDR2 (germline): SGHRS, YFSETQ. The CDR3 sequence is 15 residues long. Trimming removed 0 bases from V and 0 bases from J, with 7 bases in between. The full variable domain, rest sourced from reference TRBV5-1 and TRBJ1-5, is KAGVTQTPRYLIKTRGQQVTLSCSPISGHRSVSWYQQTPGQGLQFLFEYFSETQRNKGNFPGRFSGRQFSNSRSEMNVSTLELGDSALYLCASSLAGNSNQPQHFGDGTRLSIL.

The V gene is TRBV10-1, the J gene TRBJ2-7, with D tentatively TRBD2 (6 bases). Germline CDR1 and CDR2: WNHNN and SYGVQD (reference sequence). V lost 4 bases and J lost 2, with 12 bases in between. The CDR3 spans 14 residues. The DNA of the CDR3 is TGCGCCAGCAGTGTGAGTCCGGGGGCCTACGAGCAGTACTTC. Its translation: CASSVSPGAYEQYF.

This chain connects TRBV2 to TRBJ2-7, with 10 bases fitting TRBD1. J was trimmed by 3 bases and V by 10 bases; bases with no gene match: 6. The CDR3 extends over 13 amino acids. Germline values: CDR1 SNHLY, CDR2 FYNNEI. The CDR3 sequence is CATSWDRGYEQYF. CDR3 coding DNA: TGTGCCACCTCGTGGGACAGGGGCTACGAGCAGTACTTC.

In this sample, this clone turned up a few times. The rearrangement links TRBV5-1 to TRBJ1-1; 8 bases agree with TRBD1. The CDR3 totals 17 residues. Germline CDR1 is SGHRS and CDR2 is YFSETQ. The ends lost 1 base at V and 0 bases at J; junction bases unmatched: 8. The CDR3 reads CASSLNPDRAVNTEAFF. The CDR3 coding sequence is TGCGCCAGCAGCTTGAATCCGGACAGGGCCGTGAACACTGAAGCTTTCTTT.

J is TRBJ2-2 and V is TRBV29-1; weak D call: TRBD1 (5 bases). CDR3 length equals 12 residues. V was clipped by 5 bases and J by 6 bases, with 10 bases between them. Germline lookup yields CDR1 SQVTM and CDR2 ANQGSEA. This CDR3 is CSVRGFAGELFF. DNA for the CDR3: TGCAGCGTTAGGGGATTTGCCGGGGAGCTGTTTTTT.

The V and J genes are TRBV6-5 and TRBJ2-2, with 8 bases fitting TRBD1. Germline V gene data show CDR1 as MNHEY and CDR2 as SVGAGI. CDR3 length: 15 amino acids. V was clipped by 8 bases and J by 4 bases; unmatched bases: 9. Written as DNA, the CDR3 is TGTGCCAGCCGTTCCAGGGGGCTCGGCACCGGGGAGCTGTTTTTT. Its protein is CASRSRGLGTGELFF.

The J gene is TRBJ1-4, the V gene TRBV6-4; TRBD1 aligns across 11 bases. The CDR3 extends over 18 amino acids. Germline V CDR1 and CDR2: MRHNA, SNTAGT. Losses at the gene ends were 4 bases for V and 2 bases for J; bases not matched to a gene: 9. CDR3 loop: CASSAGTGGVGTNEKLFF. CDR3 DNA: TGTGCCAGCAGTGCCGGGACAGGGGGAGTCGGGACTAATGAAAAACTGTTTTTT.

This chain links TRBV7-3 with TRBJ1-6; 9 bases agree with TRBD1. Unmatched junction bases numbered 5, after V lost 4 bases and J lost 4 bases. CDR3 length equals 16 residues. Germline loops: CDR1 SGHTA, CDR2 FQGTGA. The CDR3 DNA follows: TGTGCCAGCAGCTCCCGGGACAGGGTTTATAATTCACCCCTCCACTTT. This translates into CASSSRDRVYNSPLHF.

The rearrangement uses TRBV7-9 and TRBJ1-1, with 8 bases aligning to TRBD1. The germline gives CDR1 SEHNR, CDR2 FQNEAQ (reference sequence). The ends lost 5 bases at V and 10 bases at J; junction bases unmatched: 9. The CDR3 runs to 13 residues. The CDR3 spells CASSRGQGRVAFF. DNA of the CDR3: TGTGCCAGCAGCCGAGGACAGGGTAGGGTAGCTTTCTTT.